This T cell receptor beta chain was documented in a study of cytomegalovirus exposure and HLA in healthy donors. The PCR was carried out with 60 Vbeta primers and 13 Jbeta primers. This table comes from immunoSEQ multiplex PCR, and its TCRdb copy is limited to in-frame clones, with some not included. The sample consists of some 90,000 clones, around 84% of them appearing once. Germline CDR1 and CDR2: SGHDN and FVKESK. The V and J ends lost 2 bases and 3 bases respectively, with 20 bases between them. This CDR3 comprises 17 residues. This receptor was taken from a woman aged 40 to 50 in good health and CMV-seronegative. Sequencing input: PBMCs. The chain employs TRBV14 and TRBJ2-7; tentative D call: TRBD2 (6 bases). CDR3 residues: CASSQIFNTRRGYEQYF. The CDR3 DNA is TGTGCCAGCAGCCAAATCTTTAACACTCGGCGGGGCTACGAGCAGTACTTC.